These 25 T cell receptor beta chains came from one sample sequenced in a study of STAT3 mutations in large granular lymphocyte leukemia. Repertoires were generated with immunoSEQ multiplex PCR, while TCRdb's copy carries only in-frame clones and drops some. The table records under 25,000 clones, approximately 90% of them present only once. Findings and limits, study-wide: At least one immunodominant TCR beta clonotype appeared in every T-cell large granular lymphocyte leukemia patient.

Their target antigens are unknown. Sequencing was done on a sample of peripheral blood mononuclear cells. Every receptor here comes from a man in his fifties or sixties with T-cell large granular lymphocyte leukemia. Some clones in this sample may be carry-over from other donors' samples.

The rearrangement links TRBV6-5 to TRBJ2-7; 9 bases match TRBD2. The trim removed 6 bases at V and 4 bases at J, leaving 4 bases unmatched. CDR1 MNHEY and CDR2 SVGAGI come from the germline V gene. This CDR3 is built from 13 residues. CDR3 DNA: TGTGCCAGCAGGATTAGCGGGAGTTACGAGCAGTACTTC. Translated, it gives CASRISGSYEQYF.

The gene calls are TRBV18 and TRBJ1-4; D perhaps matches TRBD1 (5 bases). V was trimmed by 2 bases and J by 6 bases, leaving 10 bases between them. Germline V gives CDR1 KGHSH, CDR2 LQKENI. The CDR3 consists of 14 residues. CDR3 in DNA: TGTGCCAGCTCACCAGAGGGGAATTATGAAAAACTGTTTTTT. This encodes CASSPEGNYEKLFF.

Here the CDR3 reads CASSEEGHYGYTF. The CDR3 DNA sequence: TGTGCCAGCAGTGAAGAGGGCCACTATGGCTACACCTTC. The gene calls are TRBV6-1 and TRBJ1-2; D is uncertain. The CDR3 is 13 amino acids. V lost 1 base and J 3 bases, leaving 6 bases between the germline ends. CDR1 is MNHNS and CDR2 is SASEGT in the germline V gene.

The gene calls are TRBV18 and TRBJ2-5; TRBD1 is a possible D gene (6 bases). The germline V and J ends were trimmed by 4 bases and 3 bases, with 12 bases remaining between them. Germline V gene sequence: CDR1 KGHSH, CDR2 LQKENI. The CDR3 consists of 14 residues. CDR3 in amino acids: CASSHRDKEETQYF. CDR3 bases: TGTGCCAGCTCACACCGGGACAAGGAAGAGACCCAGTACTTC.

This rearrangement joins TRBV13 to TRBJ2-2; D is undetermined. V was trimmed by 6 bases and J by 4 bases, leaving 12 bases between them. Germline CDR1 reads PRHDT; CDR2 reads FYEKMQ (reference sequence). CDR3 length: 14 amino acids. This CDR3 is CASREGWTTGELFF. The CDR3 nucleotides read TGTGCCAGCAGGGAAGGGTGGACCACCGGGGAGCTGTTTTTT.

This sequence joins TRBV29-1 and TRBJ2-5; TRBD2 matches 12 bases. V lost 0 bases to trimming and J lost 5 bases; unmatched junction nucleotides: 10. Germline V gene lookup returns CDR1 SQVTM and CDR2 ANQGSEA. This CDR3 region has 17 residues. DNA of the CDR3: TGCAGCGTTGAAGAGGGGAGACTAGCGGGAGTTGAGGAGACCCAGTACTTC. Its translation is CSVEEGRLAGVEETQYF.

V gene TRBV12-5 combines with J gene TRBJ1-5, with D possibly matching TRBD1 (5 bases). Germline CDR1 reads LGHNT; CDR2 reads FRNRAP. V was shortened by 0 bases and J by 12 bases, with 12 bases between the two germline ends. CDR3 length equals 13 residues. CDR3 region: CASGLVGLGVQHF. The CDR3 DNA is TGTGCTAGTGGTTTGGTAGGCTTGGGGGTCCAGCATTTT. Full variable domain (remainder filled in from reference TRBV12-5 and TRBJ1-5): DARVTQTPRHKVTEMGQEVTMRCQPILGHNTVFWYRQTMMQGLELLAYFRNRAPLDDSGMPKDRFSAEMPDATLATLKIQPSEPRDSAVYFCASGLVGLGVQHFGDGTRLSIL.

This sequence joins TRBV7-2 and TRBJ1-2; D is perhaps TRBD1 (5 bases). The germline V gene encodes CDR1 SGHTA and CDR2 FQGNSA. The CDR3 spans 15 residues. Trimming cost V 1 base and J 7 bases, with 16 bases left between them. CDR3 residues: CASSLGAVPQGGYTF. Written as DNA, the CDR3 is TGTGCCAGCAGCTTAGGGGCAGTACCCCAGGGTGGCTACACCTTC.

In DNA form, the CDR3 reads TGTGCCAGCAGCTTTACGAGGGGTTTGGGCTACACCTTC. Its translation is CASSFTRGLGYTF. This chain connects TRBV7-9 to TRBJ1-2, with a tentative D call TRBD1 (5 bases). Germline-derived CDR1 and CDR2 are SEHNR and FQNEAQ (reference sequence). The CDR3 spans 13 residues. V shed 3 bases and J shed 8 bases, with 13 bases lying between them.

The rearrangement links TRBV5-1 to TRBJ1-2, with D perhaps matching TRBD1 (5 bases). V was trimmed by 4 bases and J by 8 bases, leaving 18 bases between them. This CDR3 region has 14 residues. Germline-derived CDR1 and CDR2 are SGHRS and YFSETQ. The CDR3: CASSGSGGAEGYTF. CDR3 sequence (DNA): TGCGCCAGCAGCGGGTCCGGAGGGGCTGAAGGCTACACCTTC.

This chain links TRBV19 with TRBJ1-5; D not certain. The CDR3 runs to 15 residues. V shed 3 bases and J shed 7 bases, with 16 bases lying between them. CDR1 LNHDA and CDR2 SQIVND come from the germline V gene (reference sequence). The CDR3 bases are TGTGCCAGTAGTATTAGTGTGAGGGCTGGGCAGCCCCAGCATTTT. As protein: CASSISVRAGQPQHF.

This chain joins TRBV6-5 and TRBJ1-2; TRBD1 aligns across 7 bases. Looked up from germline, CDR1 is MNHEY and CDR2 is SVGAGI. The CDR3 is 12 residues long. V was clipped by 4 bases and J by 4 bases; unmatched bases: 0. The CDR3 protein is CASSWDSYGYTF. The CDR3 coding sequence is TGTGCCAGCAGTTGGGACAGCTATGGCTACACCTTC.

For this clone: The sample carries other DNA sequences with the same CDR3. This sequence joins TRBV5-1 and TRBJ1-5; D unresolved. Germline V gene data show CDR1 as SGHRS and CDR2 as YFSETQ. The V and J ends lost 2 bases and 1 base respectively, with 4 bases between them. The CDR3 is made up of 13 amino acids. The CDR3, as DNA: TGCGCCAGCAGCTTAGGGAGCAATCAGCCCCAGCATTTT. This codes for CASSLGSNQPQHF.

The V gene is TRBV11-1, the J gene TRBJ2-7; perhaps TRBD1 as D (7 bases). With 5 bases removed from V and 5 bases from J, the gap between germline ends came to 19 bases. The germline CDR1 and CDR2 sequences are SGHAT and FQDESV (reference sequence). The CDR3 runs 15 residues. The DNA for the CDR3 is TGTGCCAGCAGCCCCCCGGGCAGGGGGGACCACGAGCAGTACTTC. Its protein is CASSPPGRGDHEQYF.

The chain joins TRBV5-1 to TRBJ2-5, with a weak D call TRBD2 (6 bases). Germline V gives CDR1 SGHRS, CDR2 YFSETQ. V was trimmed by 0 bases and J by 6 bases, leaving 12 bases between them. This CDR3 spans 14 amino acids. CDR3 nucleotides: TGCGCCAGCAGCTTGGGGACGGGGACTCAGACCCAGTACTTC. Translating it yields CASSLGTGTQTQYF.

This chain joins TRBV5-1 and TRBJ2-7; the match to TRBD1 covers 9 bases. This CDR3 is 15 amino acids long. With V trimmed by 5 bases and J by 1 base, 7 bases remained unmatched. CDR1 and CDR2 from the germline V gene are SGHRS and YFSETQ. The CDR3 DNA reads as TGCGCCAGCAGTCTCACAGGGGGCGCTTCCTACGAGCAGTACTTC. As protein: CASSLTGGASYEQYF.

The CDR3 is CASSPGQQYEQYF. The CDR3 DNA is TGTGCCAGCAGCCCTGGACAGCAATACGAGCAGTACTTC. V gene TRBV14 combines with J gene TRBJ2-7; tentative D call: TRBD1 (6 bases). Germline values: CDR1 SGHDN, CDR2 FVKESK. The CDR3 is 13 residues long. V lost 4 bases and J 4 bases, leaving 11 bases between the germline ends.

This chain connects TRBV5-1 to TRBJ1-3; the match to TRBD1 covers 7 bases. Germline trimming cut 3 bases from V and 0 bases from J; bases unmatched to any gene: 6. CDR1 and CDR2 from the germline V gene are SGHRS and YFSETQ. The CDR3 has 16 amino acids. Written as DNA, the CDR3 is TGCGCCAGCAGCTGGGACAGTCAGAGCTCTGGAAACACCATATATTTT. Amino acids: CASSWDSQSSGNTIYF.

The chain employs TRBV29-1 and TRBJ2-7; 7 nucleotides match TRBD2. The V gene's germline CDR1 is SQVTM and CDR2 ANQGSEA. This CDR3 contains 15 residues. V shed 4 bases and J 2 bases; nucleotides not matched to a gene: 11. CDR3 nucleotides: TGCAGCGTTGGGGCTAGCGGACCCCTCCCCTACGAGCAGTACTTC. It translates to CSVGASGPLPYEQYF.

The CDR3 is CASSYPNYGYTF. CDR3 coding DNA: TGTGCCAGCAGTTATCCTAACTATGGCTACACCTTC. The chain has TRBV6-5 and TRBJ1-2; D uncertain. This CDR3 is built from 12 residues. Per germline, CDR1 MNHEY and CDR2 SVGAGI. The germline V and J ends were trimmed by 3 bases and 0 bases, with 2 bases remaining between them.

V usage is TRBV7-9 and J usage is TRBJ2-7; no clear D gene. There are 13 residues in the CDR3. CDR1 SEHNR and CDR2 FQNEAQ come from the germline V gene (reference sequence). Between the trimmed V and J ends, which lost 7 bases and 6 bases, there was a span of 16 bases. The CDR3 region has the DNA TGTGCCAGCACCTTCCAGGTTGGGTTCGAGCAGTACTTC. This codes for CASTFQVGFEQYF.

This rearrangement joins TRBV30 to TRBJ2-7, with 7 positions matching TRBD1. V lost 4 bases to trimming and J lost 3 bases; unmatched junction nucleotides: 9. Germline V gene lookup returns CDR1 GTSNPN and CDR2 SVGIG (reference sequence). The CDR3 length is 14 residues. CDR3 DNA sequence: TGTGCCTGGAATTGGCCGGGACAGAACTACGAGCAGTACTTC. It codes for CAWNWPGQNYEQYF.

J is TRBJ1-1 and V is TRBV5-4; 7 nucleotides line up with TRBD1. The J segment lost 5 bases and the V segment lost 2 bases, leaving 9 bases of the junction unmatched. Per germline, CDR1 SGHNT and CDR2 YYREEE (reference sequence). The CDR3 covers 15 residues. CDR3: CASSFTTGPGTEAFF. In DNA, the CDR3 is TGTGCCAGCAGCTTTACGACAGGGCCAGGGACTGAAGCTTTCTTT. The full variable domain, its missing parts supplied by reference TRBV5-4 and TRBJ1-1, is ETGVTQSPTHLIKTRGQQVTLRCSSQSGHNTVSWYQQALGQGPQFIFQYYREEENGRGNFPPRFSGLQFPNYSSELNVNALELDDSALYLCASSFTTGPGTEAFFGQGTRLTVV.

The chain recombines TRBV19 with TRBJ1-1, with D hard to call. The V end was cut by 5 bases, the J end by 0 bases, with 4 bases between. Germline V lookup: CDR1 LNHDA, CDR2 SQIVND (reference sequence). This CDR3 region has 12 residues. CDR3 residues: CASSPLNTEAFF. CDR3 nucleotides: TGTGCCAGTAGTCCGCTGAACACTGAAGCTTTCTTT.

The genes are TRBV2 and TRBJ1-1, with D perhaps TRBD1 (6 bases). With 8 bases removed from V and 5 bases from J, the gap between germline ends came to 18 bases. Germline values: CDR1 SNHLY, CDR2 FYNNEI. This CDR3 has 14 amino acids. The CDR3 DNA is TGTGCCAGCCCCCCCCAGGGGCGAAAGACTGAAGCTTTCTTT. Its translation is CASPPQGRKTEAFF. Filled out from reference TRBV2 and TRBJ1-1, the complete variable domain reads EPEVTQTPSHQVTQMGQEVILRCVPISNHLYFYWYRQILGQKVEFLVSFYNNEISEKSEIFDDQFSVERPDGSNFTLKIRSTKLEDSAMYFCASPPQGRKTEAFFGQGTRLTVV.